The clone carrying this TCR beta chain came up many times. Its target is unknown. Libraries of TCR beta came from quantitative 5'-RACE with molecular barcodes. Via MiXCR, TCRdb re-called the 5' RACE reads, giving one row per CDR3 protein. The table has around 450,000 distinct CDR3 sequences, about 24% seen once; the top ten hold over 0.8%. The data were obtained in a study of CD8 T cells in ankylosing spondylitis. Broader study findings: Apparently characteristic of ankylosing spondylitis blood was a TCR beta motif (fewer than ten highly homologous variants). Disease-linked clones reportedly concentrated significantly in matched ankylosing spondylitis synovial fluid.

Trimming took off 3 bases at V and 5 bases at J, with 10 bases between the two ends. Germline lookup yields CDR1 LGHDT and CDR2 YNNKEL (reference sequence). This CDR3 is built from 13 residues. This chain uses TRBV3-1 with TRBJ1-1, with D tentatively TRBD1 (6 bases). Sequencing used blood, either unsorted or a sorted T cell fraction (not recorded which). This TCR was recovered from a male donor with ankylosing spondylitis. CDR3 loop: CASSQAGVTEAFF. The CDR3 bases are TGTGCCAGCAGCCAGGCAGGGGTTACTGAAGCTTTCTTT.